This TCR beta chain is from a study of blood T cell repertoires in COVID-19. In the study overall: The origin of the acute and convalescent COVID-19 samples was the United States, Italy and Spain. In each case, the material was cDNA or gDNA derived from T cells, B-cell-depleted T cells, or PBMCs.

V trimming: 6 bases; J trimming: 2 bases; junction bases outside the gene matches: 4. Germline CDR1 LGHNA, CDR2 YSLEER. CDR3 length: 14 amino acids. Original analysis: Reference gene primer amplification in the assay estimated nucleated cell counts. The table came from immunoSEQ multiplex PCR; TCRdb's copy has only in-frame clones and leaves some out. For V, J and clone size, that table is used; D and trimming come from the DNA. The sample has about 190,000 clones, around four fifths seen once. The TCR comes from a man aged 45-65 years with active or convalescent COVID-19. The sequenced material came from peripheral blood. The genes are TRBV4-3 and TRBJ1-2; TRBD1 agrees at 9 bases. CDR3 protein: CASSRGQGNYGYTF. Here the CDR3 DNA reads TGCGCCAGCAGTCGGGGACAGGGCAACTATGGCTACACCTTC.